This record covers a single T cell receptor (beta chain). This sample was included in a study of shared clonotypes between healthy human individuals. The protocol was immunoSEQ multiplex PCR, while the TCRdb copy is restricted to in-frame clones and leaves out a portion. Of 450,000 to 550,000 clones listed, 79% were seen once; the top ten hold roughly 13%. This TCR came from a woman between 40 and 50 years old in good health. Some clones in this sample may be carry-over from other donors' samples. Material for sequencing was PBMCs.

As DNA, the CDR3 is TGTGCCAGCAGTTTGGGCCCTAATCAGCCCCAGCATTTT. It codes for CASSLGPNQPQHF. The chain links TRBV28 to TRBJ1-5; D gene uncertain. The CDR3 is 13 residues long. V was clipped by 3 bases and J by 4 bases, with 7 bases between them. Looked up from germline, CDR1 is MDHEN and CDR2 is SYDVKM.